One and the same sample provided the 16 T cell receptor beta chains below, sequenced in a study of Graves' ophthalmopathy and Graves' hyperthyroidism. Amplified TCR beta CDR3 regions were obtained using RNA transcripts as template. Investigators did first-round RT-PCR with HTBI primers, then second-round multiplex PCR. TCRdb processed the multiplex PCR reads anew with MiXCR; each CDR3 protein has one entry. Among some 350,000 distinct CDR3 sequences listed, roughly 17% were seen once. The sequenced sample was peripheral blood. Source of these receptors: an adult woman with stable Graves' hyperthyroidism.

This clonotype was picked up many times. The chain links TRBV7-3 to TRBJ2-3; D gene ambiguous. The germline CDR1 and CDR2 sequences are SGHTA and FQGTGA. V lost 1 base and J lost 2, with 13 bases in between. The CDR3 totals 16 residues. This chain's CDR3 is CASSLNPQPSTDTQYF. Written as DNA, the CDR3 is TGTGCCAGCAGCTTAAACCCACAGCCTTCCACAGATACGCAGTATTTT.

This clonotype was detected only a few times. The chain uses TRBV29-1 and TRBJ2-1, with D perhaps being TRBD1 or TRBD2 (5 bases each). The CDR3 contains 15 residues. From germline, CDR1 is SQVTM and CDR2 ANQGSEA. Between the trimmed V and J ends, which lost 0 bases and 8 bases, there was a span of 17 bases. The DNA of the CDR3 is TGCAGCGTTGAAGATCGGGCAGGGAGAAGAGATGAGCAGTTCTTC. Translation gives CSVEDRAGRRDEQFF.

The table lists this clonotype with a few counts. This sequence may be a read error, since a much larger clone differs from it by one base. The chain has TRBV28 and TRBJ2-4, with 12 bases that match TRBD2. This CDR3 comprises 16 residues. The V gene's germline CDR1 is MDHEN and CDR2 SYDVKM. CDR3 loop: CASSFLAGGPKNIKYF. The CDR3, as DNA: TGTGCCAGCAGTTTTCTAGCGGGAGGGCCAAAAAACATTAAGTACTTC.

This clonotype was observed many times. The V call is TRBV3-1, the J call TRBJ2-7, with D perhaps matching TRBD1 (5 bases). In germline, CDR1 is LGHDT, CDR2 YNNKEL (reference sequence). Deletions cut 4 bases from V and 4 bases from J, with 14 bases between. This CDR3 spans 14 amino acids. The CDR3 protein is CASSRDGHLYEQYF. CDR3 bases: TGTGCCAGCAGCCGAGATGGACACCTGTACGAGCAGTACTTC.

This clonotype was seen more than once but under ten times. The chain combines TRBV27 with TRBJ1-2; 9 nucleotides line up with TRBD1. Germline-derived CDR1 and CDR2 are MNHEY and SMNVEV (reference sequence). The CDR3 is 13 amino acids. Unmatched junction bases numbered 2, after V lost 2 bases and J lost 7 bases. The CDR3, as DNA: TGTGCCAGCAGTTTAGGGGACAGGGTTGGCTACACCTTC. It specifies CASSLGDRVGYTF.

This clonotype was seen repeatedly, ten times or more. The chain has TRBV6-1 and TRBJ2-5, with 10 positions matching TRBD2. The V and J ends lost 8 bases and 10 bases, in that order; junction bases with no gene match: 10. Germline CDR1 is MNHNS and CDR2 is SASEGT. The CDR3 has 13 residues. The CDR3 protein is CASAPFGTSDQYF. CDR3 DNA sequence: TGTGCCAGCGCTCCCTTCGGGACTAGCGACCAGTACTTC.

This clonotype was recorded at least ten times. The chain carries TRBV19 and TRBJ1-2, with 9 bases lining up with TRBD1. The CDR3 runs 14 residues. The junction had 8 bases not matched to a gene; V was cut back by 10 bases and J by 2 bases. Germline lookup yields CDR1 LNHDA and CDR2 SQIVND (reference sequence). The CDR3 DNA reads as TGTGCCACCCGCCGGACAGGGGAAAACTATGGCTACACCTTC. Amino acid sequence: CATRRTGENYGYTF.

This clonotype was found a few times. The V and J genes are TRBV6-2 or TRBV6-3 and TRBJ2-3; D not certain. This CDR3 has 16 amino acids. From germline, CDR1 is MNHEY and CDR2 SVGEGT. V lost 7 bases and J lost 0, with 17 bases in between. CDR3 in amino acids: CASKRRASISTDTQYF. The CDR3 DNA reads TGTGCCAGCAAAAGAAGGGCCTCCATAAGCACAGATACGCAGTATTTT.

Worth noting for this clonotype: This may come from a read error, since a much larger clone is one base off. The rearrangement uses TRBV7-9 and TRBJ2-5; perhaps TRBD2 as D (5 bases). V lost 5 bases, J lost 5 bases, and 18 bases lay in between. The CDR3 contains 15 residues. Germline values: CDR1 SEHNR, CDR2 FQNEAQ (reference sequence). CDR3 sequence reads: CASSLPRRLGETQYF. As DNA, the CDR3 is TGTGCCAGCAGCCTACCCAGGAGGCTTGGGGAGACCCAGTACTTC.

In this sample, this clonotype turned up a few times. A much larger clone differs by one base, so this may be a read error. The gene calls are TRBV12-3 or TRBV12-4 and TRBJ1-1; no clear D gene. The CDR3 is 14 amino acids. In DNA, the CDR3 is TGTGCCAGCAGTTTAGGACGGGTGAACACTGAAGCTTGCTTT. It translates to CASSLGRVNTEACF.

The table lists this clonotype with many counts. Lacking the conserved final phenylalanine or tryptophan, this CDR3 likely reflects a read error. The chain recombines TRBV12-3 or TRBV12-4 with TRBJ1-2, with TRBD1 matching over 8 bases. V lost 4 bases, J lost 7 bases, and 5 bases stayed unmatched. The CDR3 covers 13 residues. The CDR3 sequence is CASSSRTGRGYTS. As DNA, the CDR3 is TGTGCCAGCAGTTCCCGGACAGGGCGTGGCTACACCTCC.

This clonotype was seen a handful of times. V is TRBV12-3 or TRBV12-4 and J is TRBJ2-5; perhaps D is TRBD1 or TRBD2 (5 bases each). V was trimmed by 2 bases and J by 5 bases, leaving 12 bases between them. The CDR3 sequence is 14 residues long. CDR3 sequence (DNA): TGTGCCAGCAGTTTACGTGGGGGAGTTGAGACCCAGTACTTC. It yields the protein CASSLRGGVETQYF.

This clonotype was picked up many times. CDR3 DNA: TGTGCCAGCAGCTCAATGTTCGCCGGGACAGGGGCTAAAGAGACCCAGTACTTC. It encodes CASSSMFAGTGAKETQYF. J is TRBJ2-5 and V is TRBV11-1; 10 bases match TRBD1. Germline V gene sequence: CDR1 SGHAT, CDR2 FQDESV (reference sequence). V shed 4 bases and J 3 bases; nucleotides not matched to a gene: 14. This CDR3 is 18 amino acids long.

The chain combines TRBV5-1 with TRBJ1-1; D not certain. The germline V gene has CDR1 SGHRS and CDR2 YFSETQ. CDR3 length equals 13 residues. The V gene lost 4 bases and the J gene lost 7 bases, with 14 bases spanning the gap. The CDR3 is CASSHDYRGEAFF. CDR3 in DNA: TGCGCCAGCAGCCATGACTACCGGGGTGAAGCTTTCTTT.

This clonotype was picked up many times. This rearrangement joins TRBV11-2 to TRBJ2-2, with D perhaps matching TRBD1 or TRBD2 (6 bases each). The germline CDR1 and CDR2 sequences are SGHAT and FQNNGV. This CDR3 spans 16 amino acids. V lost 5 bases and J 4 bases, leaving 17 bases between the germline ends. The CDR3 spells CASSPTDRRVTGELFF. The CDR3 bases are TGTGCCAGCAGCCCCACCGACAGGAGGGTCACCGGGGAGCTGTTTTTT.

This clonotype came up many times. V usage is TRBV6-1 and J usage is TRBJ1-5, with D maybe TRBD1 (5 bases). The CDR3 is 15 residues long. Germline CDR1 and CDR2: MNHNS and SASEGT. V was trimmed by 8 bases and J by 2 bases, leaving 16 bases between them. The CDR3, as DNA: TGTGCCAGCTCTGGGGCGGGTTTCGGCAATCAGCCCCAGCATTTT. Translation: CASSGAGFGNQPQHF.